The sequence of this T cell receptor (beta chain) was determined in a study of control samples from healthy donors and cancer patients. The ends lost 6 bases at V and 4 bases at J; junction bases unmatched: 5. The CDR3 consists of 14 residues. Germline lookup yields CDR1 MRHNA and CDR2 SNTAGT. The method was immunoSEQ multiplex PCR; TCRdb's version includes in-frame clones alone and lacks a portion of them. The sample shows 75,000 to 90,000 clones, roughly nine tenths of them seen only once. Sequencing input: blood. This chain uses TRBV6-4 with TRBJ2-7, with 11 nucleotides matching TRBD2. The TCR comes from a man aged 25 to 40 in good health. This chain's CDR3 is CASSLSGGAYEQYV. CDR3 DNA sequence: TGTGCCAGCAGCCTTAGCGGGGGGGCGTACGAGCAGTACGTC.